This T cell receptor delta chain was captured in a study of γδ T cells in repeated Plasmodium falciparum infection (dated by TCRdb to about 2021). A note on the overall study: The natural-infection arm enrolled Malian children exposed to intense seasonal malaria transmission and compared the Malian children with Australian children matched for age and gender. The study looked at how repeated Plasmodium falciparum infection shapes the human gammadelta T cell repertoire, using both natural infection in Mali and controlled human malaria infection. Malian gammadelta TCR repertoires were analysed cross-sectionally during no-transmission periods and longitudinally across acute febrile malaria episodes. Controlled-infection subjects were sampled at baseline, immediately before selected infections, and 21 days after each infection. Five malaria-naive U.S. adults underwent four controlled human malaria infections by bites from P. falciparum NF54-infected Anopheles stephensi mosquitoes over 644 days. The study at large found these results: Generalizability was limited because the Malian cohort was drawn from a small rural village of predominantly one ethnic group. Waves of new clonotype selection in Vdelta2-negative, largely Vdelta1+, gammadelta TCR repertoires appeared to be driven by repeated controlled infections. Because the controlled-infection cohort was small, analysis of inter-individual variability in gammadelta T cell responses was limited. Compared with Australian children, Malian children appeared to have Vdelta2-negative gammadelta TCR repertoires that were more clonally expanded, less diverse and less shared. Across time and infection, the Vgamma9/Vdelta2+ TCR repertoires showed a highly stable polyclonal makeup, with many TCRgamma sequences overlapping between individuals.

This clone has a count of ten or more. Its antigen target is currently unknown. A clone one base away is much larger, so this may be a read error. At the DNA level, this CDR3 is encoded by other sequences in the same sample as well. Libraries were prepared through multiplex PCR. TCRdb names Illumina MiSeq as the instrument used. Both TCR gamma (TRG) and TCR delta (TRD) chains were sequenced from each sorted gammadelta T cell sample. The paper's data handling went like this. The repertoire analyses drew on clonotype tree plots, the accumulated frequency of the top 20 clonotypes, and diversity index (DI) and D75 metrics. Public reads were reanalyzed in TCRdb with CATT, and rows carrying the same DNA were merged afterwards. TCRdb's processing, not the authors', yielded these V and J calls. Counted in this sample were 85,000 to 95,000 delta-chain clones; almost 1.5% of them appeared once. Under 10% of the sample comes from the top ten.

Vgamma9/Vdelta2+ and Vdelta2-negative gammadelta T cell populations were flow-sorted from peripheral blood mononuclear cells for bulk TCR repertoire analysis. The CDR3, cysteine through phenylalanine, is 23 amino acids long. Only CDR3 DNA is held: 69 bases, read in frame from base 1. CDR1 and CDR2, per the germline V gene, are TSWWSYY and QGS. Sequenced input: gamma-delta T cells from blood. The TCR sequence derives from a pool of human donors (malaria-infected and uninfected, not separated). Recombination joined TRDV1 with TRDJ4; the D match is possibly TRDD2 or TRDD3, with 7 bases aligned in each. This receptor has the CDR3 CALGEDGPIVPTLYWGDARPLIF. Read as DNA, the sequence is TGTGCTCTTGGGGAAGACGGGCCGATAGTTCCTACTCTTTACTGGGGAGACGCCAGACCCCTGATCTTC.